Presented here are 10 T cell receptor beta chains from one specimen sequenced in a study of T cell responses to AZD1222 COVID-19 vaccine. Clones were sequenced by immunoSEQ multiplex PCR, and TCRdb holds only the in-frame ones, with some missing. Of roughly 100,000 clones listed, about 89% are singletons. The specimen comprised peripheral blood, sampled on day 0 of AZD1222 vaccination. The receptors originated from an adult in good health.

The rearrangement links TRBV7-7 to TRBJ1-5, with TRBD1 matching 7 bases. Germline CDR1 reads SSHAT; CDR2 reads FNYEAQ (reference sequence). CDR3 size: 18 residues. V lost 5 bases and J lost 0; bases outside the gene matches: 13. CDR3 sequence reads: CASSTRQGRDDSNQPQHF. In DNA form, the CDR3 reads TGTGCCAGCAGCACCCGACAGGGACGGGATGATAGCAATCAGCCCCAGCATTTT.

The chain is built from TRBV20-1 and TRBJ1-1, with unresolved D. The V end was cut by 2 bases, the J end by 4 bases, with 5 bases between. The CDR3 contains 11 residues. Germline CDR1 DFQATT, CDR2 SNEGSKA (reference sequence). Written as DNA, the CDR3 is TGCAGTGCTAGAACCAGCACTGAAGCTTTCTTT. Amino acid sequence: CSARTSTEAFF.

CDR3 nucleotide sequence: TGTGCCAGCAGCTTAGGATCTAGGAACACTGAAGCTTTCTTT. Translating it yields CASSLGSRNTEAFF. This chain links TRBV13 with TRBJ1-1; D is undetermined. Trimming cost V 0 bases and J 1 base, with 6 bases left between them. CDR3 length equals 14 residues. Germline V gene sequence: CDR1 PRHDT, CDR2 FYEKMQ (reference sequence).

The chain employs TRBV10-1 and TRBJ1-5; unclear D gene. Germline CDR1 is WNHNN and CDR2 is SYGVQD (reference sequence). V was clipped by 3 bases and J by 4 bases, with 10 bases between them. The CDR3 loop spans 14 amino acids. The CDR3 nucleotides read TGCGCCAGCAGTGATGGTCCCGGGAATCAGCCCCAGCATTTT. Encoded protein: CASSDGPGNQPQHF.

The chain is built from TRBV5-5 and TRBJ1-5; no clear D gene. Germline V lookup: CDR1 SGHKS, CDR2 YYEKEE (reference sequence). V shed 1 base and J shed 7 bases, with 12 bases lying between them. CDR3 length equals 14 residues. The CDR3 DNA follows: TGTGCCAGCAGCTTGACCAGGCAAGAACAGCCCCAGCATTTT. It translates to CASSLTRQEQPQHF. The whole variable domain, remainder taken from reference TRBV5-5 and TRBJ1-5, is DAGVTQSPTHLIKTRGQQVTLRCSPISGHKSVSWYQQVLGQGPQFIFQYYEKEERGRGNFPDRFSARQFPNYSSELNVNALLLGDSALYLCASSLTRQEQPQHFGDGTRLSIL.

CDR3 amino acids: CASSPPGVGYGYTF. The CDR3 coding sequence is TGTGCCAGCAGTCCTCCGGGGGTCGGCTATGGCTACACCTTC. The J gene is TRBJ1-2, the V gene TRBV27; a weak D match, TRBD1 (5 bases). With 5 bases removed from V and 4 bases from J, the gap between germline ends came to 14 bases. CDR3 size: 14 residues. CDR1 and CDR2 from the germline V gene are MNHEY and SMNVEV (reference sequence).

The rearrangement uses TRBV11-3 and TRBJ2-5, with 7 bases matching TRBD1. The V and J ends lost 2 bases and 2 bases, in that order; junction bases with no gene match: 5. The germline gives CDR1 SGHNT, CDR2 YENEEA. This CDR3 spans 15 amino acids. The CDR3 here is CASSLSGTAQETQYF. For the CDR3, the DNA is TGTGCCAGCAGCTTAAGTGGGACAGCTCAAGAGACCCAGTACTTC.

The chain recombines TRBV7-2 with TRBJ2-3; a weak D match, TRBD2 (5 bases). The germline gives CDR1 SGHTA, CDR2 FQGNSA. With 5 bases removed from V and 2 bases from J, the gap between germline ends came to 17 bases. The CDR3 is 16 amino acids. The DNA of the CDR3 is TGTGCCAGCAGCGCTTTTGAGGGTGGTGACACAGATACGCAGTATTTT. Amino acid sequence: CASSAFEGGDTDTQYF.

The CDR3, as DNA: TGTGCCAGCAGTGACTCTGGGGGATCAGATACGCAGTATTTT. Translation: CASSDSGGSDTQYF. This chain uses TRBV6-4 with TRBJ2-3; perhaps D is TRBD1 or TRBD2 (5 bases each). Germline V lookup: CDR1 MRHNA, CDR2 SNTAGT. V was cut by 0 bases and J by 4 bases, with 8 bases left in between. This CDR3 spans 14 amino acids.

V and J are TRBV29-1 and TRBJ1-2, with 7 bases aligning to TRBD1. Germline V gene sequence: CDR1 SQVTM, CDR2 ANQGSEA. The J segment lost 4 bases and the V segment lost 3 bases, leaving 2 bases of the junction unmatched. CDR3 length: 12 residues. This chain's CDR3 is CSVEAGGYGYTF. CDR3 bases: TGCAGCGTTGAGGCAGGGGGCTATGGCTACACCTTC.